The 10 T cell receptor beta chains in this list originate from one sample, sequenced in a study of blood T cell repertoires in COVID-19. Assay used: immunoSEQ multiplex PCR; TCRdb lists only in-frame clones, some missing. The top ten hold approximately 2.4% of the sample, which has approximately 170,000 clones, roughly 84% seen once. Sequenced sample: peripheral blood. The receptors come from a human donor with acute or convalescent COVID-19. The donor label of this sample is uncertain.

The V gene is TRBV6-2 or TRBV6-3, the J gene TRBJ1-2, with D unclear. CDR3 length: 11 amino acids. Germline V gives CDR1 MNHEY, CDR2 SVGEGT. Trimming took off 2 bases at V and 8 bases at J, with 6 bases between the two ends. This CDR3 is CASSYAGGYTF. CDR3 in DNA: TGTGCCAGCAGTTACGCGGGAGGCTACACCTTC.

The chain combines TRBV7-9 with TRBJ2-1; TRBD1 is a possible D gene (5 bases). Germline-derived CDR1 and CDR2 are SEHNR and FQNEAQ (reference sequence). The CDR3 contains 14 residues. The V and J ends lost 6 bases and 9 bases respectively, with 18 bases between them. The CDR3 region is CASSPLPGIGEQFF. The CDR3 region has the DNA TGTGCCAGCAGTCCCCTCCCAGGGATTGGTGAGCAGTTCTTC.

The gene calls are TRBV2 and TRBJ2-5, with a possible D match to TRBD1 (5 bases). The V and J ends lost 5 bases and 4 bases respectively, with 20 bases between them. CDR1 is SNHLY and CDR2 is FYNNEI in the germline V gene. The CDR3 consists of 16 residues. The CDR3 region has the DNA TGTGCCAGCAGTAAATCCAGGACACGTCCGCCAGAGACCCAGTACTTC. This gives the protein CASSKSRTRPPETQYF. Filled out from reference TRBV2 and TRBJ2-5, the complete variable domain reads EPEVTQTPSHQVTQMGQEVILRCVPISNHLYFYWYRQILGQKVEFLVSFYNNEISEKSEIFDDQFSVERPDGSNFTLKIRSTKLEDSAMYFCASSKSRTRPPETQYFGPGTRLLVL.

The gene calls are TRBV11-3 and TRBJ2-1, with D uncertain. V gave up 5 bases and J gave up 7 bases, with 12 bases separating them. Looked up from germline, CDR1 is SGHNT and CDR2 is YENEEA. The CDR3 has 13 amino acids. The CDR3 loop is CASSRRLGNEQFF. The CDR3 DNA reads as TGTGCCAGCAGCCGACGACTGGGTAATGAGCAGTTCTTC.

The genes are TRBV7-2 and TRBJ2-1; no firm D call. Trimming removed 1 base from V and 2 bases from J, with 6 bases in between. CDR1 is SGHTA, CDR2 FQGNSA, per germline. This CDR3 comprises 14 residues. The CDR3 DNA is TGTGCCAGCAGCTTAGGTCGGGCCTACAATGAGCAGTTCTTC. Protein sequence: CASSLGRAYNEQFF.

V gene TRBV2 combines with J gene TRBJ1-5, with 9 bases matching TRBD1. V was clipped by 8 bases and J by 8 bases; unmatched bases: 10. CDR1 and CDR2 from the germline V gene are SNHLY and FYNNEI. The CDR3 consists of 14 residues. In DNA form, the CDR3 reads TGTGCCAGCCACTACAGGGGGCATGGGGAGCCCCAGCATTTT. It translates to CASHYRGHGEPQHF. The whole variable domain, filled in from reference TRBV2 and TRBJ1-5, reads EPEVTQTPSHQVTQMGQEVILRCVPISNHLYFYWYRQILGQKVEFLVSFYNNEISEKSEIFDDQFSVERPDGSNFTLKIRSTKLEDSAMYFCASHYRGHGEPQHFGDGTRLSIL.

The chain combines TRBV30 with TRBJ2-5, with D possibly TRBD2 on 6 matching bases. The CDR3 runs 13 residues. V lost 1 base and J lost 4, with 10 bases in between. Looked up from germline, CDR1 is GTSNPN and CDR2 is SVGIG (reference sequence). The DNA of the CDR3 is TGTGCCTGGAGTGGGGGGGAGCCAGAGACCCAGTACTTC. Its translation is CAWSGGEPETQYF.

The V and J genes are TRBV3-1 (or the pseudogene TRBV3-2) and TRBJ2-1; TRBD2 is a possible D gene (6 bases). CDR1 is LGHDT and CDR2 is YNNKEL in the germline V gene (reference sequence). V was pared by 4 bases and J by 3 bases, with 13 bases between. The CDR3 runs 15 residues. DNA of the CDR3: TGTGCCAGCAGCCCGGGCGGGACCCTCTACAATGAGCAGTTCTTC. Translating gives CASSPGGTLYNEQFF.

V gene TRBV5-1 combines with J gene TRBJ1-1; D is undetermined. Germline V gives CDR1 SGHRS, CDR2 YFSETQ. The CDR3 runs 13 residues. Trimming removed 2 bases at V and 2 bases at J, with 7 bases between. CDR3 region: CASSFRLNTEAFF. Here the CDR3 DNA reads TGCGCCAGCAGCTTCCGCCTAAACACTGAAGCTTTCTTT.

The gene calls are TRBV10-3 and TRBJ2-1; 7 bases are a match to TRBD2. Looked up from germline, CDR1 is ENHRY and CDR2 is SYGVKD. The J segment lost 0 bases and the V segment lost 10 bases, leaving 6 bases of the junction unmatched. The CDR3 length is 14 residues. In nucleotides, the CDR3 is TGTGCCACCAACGGGGGGAGCTCCTACAATGAGCAGTTCTTC. Residues: CATNGGSSYNEQFF.